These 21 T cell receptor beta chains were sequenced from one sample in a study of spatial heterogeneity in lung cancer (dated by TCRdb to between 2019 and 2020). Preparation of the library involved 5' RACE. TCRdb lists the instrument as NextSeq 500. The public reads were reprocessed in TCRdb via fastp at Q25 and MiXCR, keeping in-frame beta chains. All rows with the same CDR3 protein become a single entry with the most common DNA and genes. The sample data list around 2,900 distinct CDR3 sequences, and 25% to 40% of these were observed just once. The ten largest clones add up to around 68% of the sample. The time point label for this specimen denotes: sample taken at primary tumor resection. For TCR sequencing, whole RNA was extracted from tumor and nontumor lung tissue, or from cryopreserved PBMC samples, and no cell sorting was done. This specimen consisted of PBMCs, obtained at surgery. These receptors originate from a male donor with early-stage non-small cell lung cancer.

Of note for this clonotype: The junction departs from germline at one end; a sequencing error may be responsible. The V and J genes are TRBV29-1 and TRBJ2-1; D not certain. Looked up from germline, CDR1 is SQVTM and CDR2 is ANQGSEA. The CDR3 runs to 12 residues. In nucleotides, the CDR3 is TGCAGCGGTGCCGAAATGGCCCCGGAGTTGGTCTTC. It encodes CSGAEMAPELVF.

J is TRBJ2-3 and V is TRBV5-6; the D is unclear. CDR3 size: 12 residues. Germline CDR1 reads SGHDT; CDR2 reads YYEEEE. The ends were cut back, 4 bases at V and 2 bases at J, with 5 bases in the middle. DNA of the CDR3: TGTGCCAGCAGCGAAGACACAGATACGCAGTATTTT. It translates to CASSEDTDTQYF.

The DNA for the CDR3 is TGTGCCAGTAGTCGCGCCGGGACTAGCGGGGATACGCAGCATTTT. Encoded protein: CASSRAGTSGDTQHF. The chain links TRBV19 to TRBJ2-3, with D possibly TRBD1 on 5 matching bases. The J call is in doubt because the DNA end fits TRBJ1-5 better. CDR3 length equals 15 residues. The germline gives CDR1 LNHDA, CDR2 SQIVND (reference sequence).

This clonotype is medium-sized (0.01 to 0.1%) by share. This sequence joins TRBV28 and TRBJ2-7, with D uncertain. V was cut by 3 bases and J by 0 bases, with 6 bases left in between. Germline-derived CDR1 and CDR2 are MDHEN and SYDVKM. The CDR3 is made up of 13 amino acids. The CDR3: CASSFAFSYEQYF. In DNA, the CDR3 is TGTGCCAGCAGTTTCGCGTTCTCCTACGAGCAGTACTTC.

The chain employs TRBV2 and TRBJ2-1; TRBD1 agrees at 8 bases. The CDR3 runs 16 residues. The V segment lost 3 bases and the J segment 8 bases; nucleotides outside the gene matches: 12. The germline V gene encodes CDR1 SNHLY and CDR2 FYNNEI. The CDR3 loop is CASSDNRAGGVDEQFF. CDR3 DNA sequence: TGTGCCAGCAGTGATAATAGGGCAGGGGGCGTTGATGAGCAGTTCTTC.

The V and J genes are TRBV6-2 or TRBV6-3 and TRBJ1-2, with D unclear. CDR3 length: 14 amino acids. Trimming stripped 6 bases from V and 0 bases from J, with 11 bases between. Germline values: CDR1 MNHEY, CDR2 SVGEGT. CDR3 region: CASSRGLPNYGYTF. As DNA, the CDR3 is TGTGCCAGCAGCCGTGGGTTGCCTAACTATGGCTACACCTTC.

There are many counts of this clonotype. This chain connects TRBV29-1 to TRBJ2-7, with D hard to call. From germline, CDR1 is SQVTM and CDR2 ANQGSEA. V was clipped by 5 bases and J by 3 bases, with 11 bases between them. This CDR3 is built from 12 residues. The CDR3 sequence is CSVNGPGYEQYF. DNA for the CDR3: TGCAGCGTTAACGGACCAGGCTACGAGCAGTACTTC.

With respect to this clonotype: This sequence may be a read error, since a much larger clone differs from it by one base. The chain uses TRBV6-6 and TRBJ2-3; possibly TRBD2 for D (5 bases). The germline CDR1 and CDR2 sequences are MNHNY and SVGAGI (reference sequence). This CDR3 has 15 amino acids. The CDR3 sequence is CVSSYSSSSVDTQYF. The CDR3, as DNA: TGTGTCAGCAGTTACTCCTCTAGCTCAGTAGATACGCAGTATTTT.

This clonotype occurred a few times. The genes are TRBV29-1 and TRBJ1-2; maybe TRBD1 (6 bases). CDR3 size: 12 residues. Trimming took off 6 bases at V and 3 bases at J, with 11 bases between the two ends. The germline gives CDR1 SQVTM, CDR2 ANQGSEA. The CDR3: CSVGEGDYGYTF. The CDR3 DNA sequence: TGCAGCGTGGGCGAGGGGGACTATGGCTACACCTTC.

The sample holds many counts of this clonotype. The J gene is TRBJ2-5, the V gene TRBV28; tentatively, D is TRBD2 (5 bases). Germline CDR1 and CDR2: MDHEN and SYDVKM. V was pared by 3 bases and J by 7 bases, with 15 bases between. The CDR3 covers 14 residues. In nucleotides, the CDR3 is TGTGCCAGCAGTTTCTTTGACCTCCGGGGGACCCAGTACTTC. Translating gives CASSFFDLRGTQYF.

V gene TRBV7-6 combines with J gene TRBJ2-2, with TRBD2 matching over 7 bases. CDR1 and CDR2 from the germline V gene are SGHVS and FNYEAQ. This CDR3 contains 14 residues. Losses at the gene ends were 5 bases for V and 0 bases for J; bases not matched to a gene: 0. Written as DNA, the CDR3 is TGTGCCAGCAGCAGCGGGGCGAACACCGGGGAGCTGTTTTTT. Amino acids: CASSSGANTGELFF.

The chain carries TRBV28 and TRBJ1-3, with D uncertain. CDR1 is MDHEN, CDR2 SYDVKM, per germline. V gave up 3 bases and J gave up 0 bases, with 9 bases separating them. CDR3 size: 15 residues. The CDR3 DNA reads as TGTGCCAGCAGTTTTGGCGGATACTCTGGAAACACCATATATTTT. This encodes CASSFGGYSGNTIYF. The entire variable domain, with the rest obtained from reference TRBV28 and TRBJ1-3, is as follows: DVKVTQSSRYLVKRTGEKVFLECVQDMDHENMFWYRQDPGLGLRLIYFSYDVKMKEKGDIPEGYSVSREKKERFSLILESASTNQTSMYLCASSFGGYSGNTIYFGEGSWLTVV.

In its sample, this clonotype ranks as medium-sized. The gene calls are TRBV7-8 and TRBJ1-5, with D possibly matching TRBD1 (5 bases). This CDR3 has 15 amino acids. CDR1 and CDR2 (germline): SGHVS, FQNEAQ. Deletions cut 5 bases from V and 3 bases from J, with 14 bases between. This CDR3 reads CASSPGALNNQPQHF. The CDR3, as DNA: TGTGCCAGCAGCCCCGGGGCGTTGAACAATCAGCCCCAGCATTTT.

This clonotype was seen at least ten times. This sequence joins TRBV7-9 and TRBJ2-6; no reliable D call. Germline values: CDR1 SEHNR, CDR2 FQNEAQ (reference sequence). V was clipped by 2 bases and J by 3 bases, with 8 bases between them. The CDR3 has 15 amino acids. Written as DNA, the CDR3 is TGTGCCAGCAGCTTATACTCAGGTGGGGCCAACGTCCTGACTTTC. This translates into CASSLYSGGANVLTF.

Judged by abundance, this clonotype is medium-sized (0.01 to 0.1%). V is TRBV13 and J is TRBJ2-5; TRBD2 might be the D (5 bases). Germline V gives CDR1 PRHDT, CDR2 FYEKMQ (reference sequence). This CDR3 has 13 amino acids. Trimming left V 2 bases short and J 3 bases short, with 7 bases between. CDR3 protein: CASSLWGEETQYF. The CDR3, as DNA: TGTGCCAGCAGCTTATGGGGAGAAGAGACCCAGTACTTC.

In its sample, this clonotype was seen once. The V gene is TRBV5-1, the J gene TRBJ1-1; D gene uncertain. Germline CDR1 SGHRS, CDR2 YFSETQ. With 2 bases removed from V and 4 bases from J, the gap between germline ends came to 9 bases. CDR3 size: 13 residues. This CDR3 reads CASSFSAFTEAFF. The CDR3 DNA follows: TGCGCCAGCAGCTTCAGCGCATTCACTGAAGCTTTCTTT.

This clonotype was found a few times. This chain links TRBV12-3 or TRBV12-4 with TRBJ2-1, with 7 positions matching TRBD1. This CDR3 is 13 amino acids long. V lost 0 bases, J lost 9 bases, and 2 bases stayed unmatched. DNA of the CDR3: TGTGCCAGCAGTTTAGCAGGGGGCAGTGAGCAGTTCTTC. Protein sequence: CASSLAGGSEQFF.

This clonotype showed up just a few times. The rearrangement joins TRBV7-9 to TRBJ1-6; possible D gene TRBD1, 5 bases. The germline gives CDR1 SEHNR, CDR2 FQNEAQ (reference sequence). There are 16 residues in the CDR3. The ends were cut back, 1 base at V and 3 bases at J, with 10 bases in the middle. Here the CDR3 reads CASSLGGGDYNSPLHF. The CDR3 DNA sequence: TGTGCCAGCAGCTTAGGTGGGGGGGACTATAATTCACCCCTCCACTTT.

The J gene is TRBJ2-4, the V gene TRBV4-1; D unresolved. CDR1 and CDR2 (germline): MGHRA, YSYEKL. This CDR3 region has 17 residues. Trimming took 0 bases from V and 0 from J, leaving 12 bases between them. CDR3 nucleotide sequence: TGCGCCAGCAGCCAAGATATGGGGTCGCTAGCCAAAAACATTCAGTACTTC. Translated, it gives CASSQDMGSLAKNIQYF.

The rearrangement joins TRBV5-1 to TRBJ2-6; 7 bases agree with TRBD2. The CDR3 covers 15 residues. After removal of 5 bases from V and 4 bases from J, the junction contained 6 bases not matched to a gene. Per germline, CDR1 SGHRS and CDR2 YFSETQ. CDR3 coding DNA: TGCGCCAGCAGTTTACGGGGGGACGGGGCCAACGTCCTGACTTTC. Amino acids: CASSLRGDGANVLTF.

CDR3 sequence: CASSTRYGYTF. For the CDR3, the DNA is TGTGCCAGCAGCACCCGGTATGGCTACACCTTC. J is TRBJ1-2 and V is TRBV28; D gene uncertain. Germline V gives CDR1 MDHEN, CDR2 SYDVKM. V was clipped by 6 bases and J by 5 bases, with 7 bases between them. This CDR3 region has 11 residues.